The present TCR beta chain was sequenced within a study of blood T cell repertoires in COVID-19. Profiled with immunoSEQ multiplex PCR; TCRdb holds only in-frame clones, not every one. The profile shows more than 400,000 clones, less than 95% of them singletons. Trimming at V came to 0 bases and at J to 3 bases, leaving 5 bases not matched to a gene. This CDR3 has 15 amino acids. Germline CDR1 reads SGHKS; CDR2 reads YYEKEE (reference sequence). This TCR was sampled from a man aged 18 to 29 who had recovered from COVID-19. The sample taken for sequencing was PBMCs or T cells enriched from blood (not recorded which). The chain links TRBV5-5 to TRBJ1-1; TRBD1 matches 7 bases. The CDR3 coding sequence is TGTGCCAGCAGCTTGGAAGGCAGGGGGGACACTGAAGCTTTCTTT. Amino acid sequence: CASSLEGRGDTEAFF.